The rows below give T cell receptor beta chains drawn from one sample of a study of cytomegalovirus exposure and HLA in healthy donors. The data were produced by immunoSEQ multiplex PCR, yet TCRdb's version contains in-frame clones alone and is incomplete. The sample contains around 200,000 clones, roughly 80% of which appear only once. Sequenced: PBMCs. These receptors were collected from a man in his forties or fifties in good health and CMV-seronegative. Both conserved end residues are part of each CDR3. A D gene is named only where the DNA matches it firmly. Clone size is stated in some rows and not others, as once, few, many or a class when expanded.

D	length	J	V	size	DNA	CDR3
TRBD1	15	TRBJ2-5	TRBV6-6	-	TGTGCCAGCATCCTCCAGGGGGCCCCCCAAGAGACCCAGTACTTC	CASILQGAPQETQYF
TRBD2	15	TRBJ2-5	TRBV11-2	-	TGTGCCAGCAGCTTAGGAGCGGGGGGGCCCGAGACCCAGTACTTC	CASSLGAGGPETQYF
TRBD1	14	TRBJ1-4	TRBV4-1	few	TGCGCCAGCAGCCAGGGAATGACAGGGGACAAACTGTTTTTT	CASSQGMTGDKLFF
-	13	TRBJ2-7	TRBV7-2	-	TGTGCCAGCAGCTTAAGGCAGTCGGGCGAGCAGTACTTC	CASSLRQSGEQYF
-	14	TRBJ2-7	TRBV5-1	-	TGCGCCAGCAGCGTTATCCAGGGGAGCTACGAGCAGTACTTC	CASSVIQGSYEQYF
TRBD1	14	TRBJ2-1	TRBV6-5	-	TGTGCCAGCCTTGCGGGGGACAGGGGTAGTGAGCAGTTCTTC	CASLAGDRGSEQFF
TRBD1	15	TRBJ2-3	TRBV19	-	TGTGCCAGTAGTCGCACAGGGGTTGGCACAGATACGCAGTATTTT	CASSRTGVGTDTQYF
TRBD2	15	TRBJ2-1	TRBV5-1	-	TGCGCCAGCAGCTTGGAGCAGCGGGGCTACAATGAGCAGTTCTTC	CASSLEQRGYNEQFF
-	18	TRBJ2-5	TRBV7-9	-	TGTTCCAGCCCTCGGACCGCGGGGCGCCGGCTGGCGAAAGAGACCCAGTACTTC	CSSPRTAGRRLAKETQYF
TRBD2	15	TRBJ2-3	TRBV10-3	-	TGTGCCATCAGTGAGTCGTTGAAGGGACTACTTGAGCAGTATTTT	CAISESLKGLLEQYF
-	16	TRBJ2-5	TRBV4-1	-	TGCGCCAGCAGCCAAGACCCCTGGGGAGAGCAAGAGACCCAGTACTTC	CASSQDPWGEQETQYF
TRBD1	17	TRBJ2-1	TRBV2	-	TGTGCCAGCAGTGAAGGGGGTGGGACAGGGGGGAACAATGAGCAGTTCTTC	CASSEGGGTGGNNEQFF
-	15	TRBJ2-1	TRBV11-2	-	TGTGCCAGCAGCTTTAGGGACACCGTCTACAATGAGCAGTTCTTC	CASSFRDTVYNEQFF
TRBD2	14	TRBJ2-4	TRBV14	once	TGTGCCAGCAGCCAGGCTCTAGCGGGGTCCATTCAGTACTTC	CASSQALAGSIQYF
TRBD1	15	TRBJ1-6	TRBV7-9	-	TGTGCCAGCAGCCAGGGACAGCGTTATAATTCACCCCTCCACTTT	CASSQGQRYNSPLHF
TRBD1	13	TRBJ2-1	TRBV27	once	TGTGCCAGCAGAGGGACAGGGAAAAATGAGCAGTTCTTC	CASRGTGKNEQFF
-	15	TRBJ1-3	TRBV6-5	-	TGTGCCAGCAGTTACTCTCCTACCTCTGGAAACACCATATATTTT	CASSYSPTSGNTIYF
-	14	TRBJ2-3	TRBV7-9	-	TGTGCCAGCAGCGTGAGCACCCGCACAGATACGCAGTATTTT	CASSVSTRTDTQYF
TRBD2	15	TRBJ2-7	TRBV7-9	-	TGTTCCAGCAGCTTTCCGGGACTAGCAGCCTACGAGCAGTACTTC	CSSSFPGLAAYEQYF
-	14	TRBJ1-1	TRBV7-2	-	TGTGCCAGCAGCTTAAACGCCGTGAGCACTGAAGCTTTCTTT	CASSLNAVSTEAFF
TRBD2	16	TRBJ2-7	TRBV9	-	TGTGCCAGCAGCGTAGATGACAGAGCGGGATCCTACGAGCAGTACTTC	CASSVDDRAGSYEQYF
-	15	TRBJ1-3	TRBV4-3	-	TGCGCCAGCAGCCAAGTCTGGACAGCCGGAAACACCATATATTTT	CASSQVWTAGNTIYF
-	14	TRBJ2-1	TRBV5-6	-	TGTGCCAGCAGCGCGCCCCCGTGGTACAATGAGCAGTTCTTC	CASSAPPWYNEQFF
-	12	TRBJ1-1	TRBV9	-	TGTGCCAGCGCAGGGGCGAGCACTGAAGCTTTCTTT	CASAGASTEAFF
-	13	TRBJ2-1	TRBV27	-	TGTGCCAGCAGTTCGGGGACTTACAATGAGCAGTTCTTC	CASSSGTYNEQFF
TRBD1	14	TRBJ2-1	TRBV7-9	-	TGTGCCAGCCGAATAGGGGGCGGGTACAATGAGCAGTTCTTC	CASRIGGGYNEQFF
-	13	TRBJ1-1	TRBV6-5	-	TGTGCCAGCAGTTACCGGGGCGGGAGGCGAGCTTTCTTT	CASSYRGGRRAFF
-	15	TRBJ1-2	TRBV5-5	-	TGTGCCAGCAGCTTGGACGTCAGGGTGGACTATGGCTACACCTTC	CASSLDVRVDYGYTF
-	15	TRBJ2-7	TRBV5-1	-	TGCGCCAGCAGCGCCGTGACTAGTGCGTCGGGGGAGCAGTACTTC	CASSAVTSASGEQYF
-	14	TRBJ2-2	TRBV27	-	TGTGCCAGCAGTCCGGGACTCCCCGCCGGGGAGCTGTTTTTT	CASSPGLPAGELFF
-	15	TRBJ1-2	TRBV19	-	TGTGCCAGCTACCGGGACTCTCTTGGGGGTGGTGGCTACACCTTC	CASYRDSLGGGGYTF
TRBD2	17	TRBJ2-5	TRBV7-9	few	TGTGCCAGCAGCTCCACCGGGACTAGCGGGGTCATTGGGACCCAGTACTTC	CASSSTGTSGVIGTQYF
-	17	TRBJ2-3	TRBV4-3	-	TGCGCCAGCAGCCAAGTTTGGGGGCAGGGTTTCCCAGATACGCAGTATTTT	CASSQVWGQGFPDTQYF
-	14	TRBJ2-7	TRBV9	-	TGTGCCAGCAGCGTAGGACAGTACTCCTACGAGCAGTACTTC	CASSVGQYSYEQYF
-	12	TRBJ2-7	TRBV29-1	-	TGCAGCGTTGCTTACAGAACCTACGAGCAGTACTTC	CSVAYRTYEQYF
-	17	TRBJ1-5	TRBV10-2	-	TGCGCCAGCAGTGAGGGCAGGGATTCATATAGCAATCAGCCCCAGCATTTT	CASSEGRDSYSNQPQHF
TRBD1	15	TRBJ2-5	TRBV7-2	-	TGTGCCAGCAGCTTAGGGACAGGCCGCCAAGAGACCCAGTACTTC	CASSLGTGRQETQYF
-	14	TRBJ1-2	TRBV7-9	-	TGTGCCAGCAGCTTAGAGACACTAGACGATGGCTACACCTTC	CASSLETLDDGYTF
-	14	TRBJ2-2	TRBV9	few	TGTGCATCCTCAGGGCGGGGTCAACACCGGGAGCTGTTTTTT	CASSGRGQHRELFF